The rows below give T cell receptor beta chains drawn from one sample of a study of shared clonotypes between healthy human individuals. Assay: immunoSEQ multiplex PCR; the TCRdb copy retains only in-frame clones and omits some. The repertoire holds about 800,000 clones, with approximately 96% as singletons. The sequenced sample was naive CD8+ T cells sorted from blood. The receptors derive from a man younger than 40 in good health. The CDR3 runs from the conserved cysteine through the conserved F or W. D genes are given only for firm matches. Not all rows give a size; the values are once, few, many and, for expanded clones, a class.

V gene: TRBV27
D gene: TRBD2
clone size: .
J gene: TRBJ2-7
CDR3 protein: CASSWAGEGHEQYF
CDR3 DNA: TGTGCCAGCAGTTGGGCGGGAGAGGGGCACGAGCAGTACTTC

V gene: TRBV5-8
D gene: .
clone size: .
J gene: TRBJ2-7
CDR3 protein: CASSLGRGPIYEQYF
CDR3 DNA: TGTGCCAGCAGCTTGGGCCGGGGTCCAATTTACGAGCAGTACTTC

V gene: TRBV30
D gene: TRBD2
clone size: .
J gene: TRBJ2-5
CDR3 protein: CAWSVLSGRGGQETQYF
CDR3 DNA: TGTGCCTGGAGTGTACTAAGCGGGAGAGGGGGACAAGAGACCCAGTACTTC

V gene: TRBV4-3
D gene: TRBD2
clone size: .
J gene: TRBJ2-3
CDR3 protein: CASSQDLVTSGSTDTQYF
CDR3 DNA: TGCGCCAGCAGCCAAGATCTCGTGACTAGCGGGAGCACAGATACGCAGTATTTT

V gene: TRBV5-5
D gene: TRBD1
clone size: .
J gene: TRBJ2-1
CDR3 protein: CASSLGTGNQFNEQFF
CDR3 DNA: TGTGCCAGCAGCTTGGGGACAGGGAACCAATTCAATGAGCAGTTCTTC

V gene: TRBV27
D gene: TRBD1
clone size: .
J gene: TRBJ2-7
CDR3 protein: CASSLSGTGVYEQYF
CDR3 DNA: TGTGCCAGCAGTTTATCAGGGACAGGGGTCTACGAGCAGTACTTC

V gene: TRBV27
D gene: TRBD2
clone size: .
J gene: TRBJ2-7
CDR3 protein: CASSSFSGSSYEQYF
CDR3 DNA: TGTGCCAGCAGCTCCTTTAGCGGGAGCTCCTACGAGCAGTACTTC

V gene: TRBV5-1
D gene: TRBD2
clone size: .
J gene: TRBJ2-3
CDR3 protein: CASSLLRERVDTQYF
CDR3 DNA: TGCGCCAGCAGCCTTTTGCGGGAGCGGGTAGATACGCAGTATTTT

V gene: TRBV20-1
D gene: .
clone size: .
J gene: TRBJ2-2
CDR3 protein: CSASVTGELFF
CDR3 DNA: TGCAGTGCTAGTGTCACCGGGGAGCTGTTTTTT

V gene: TRBV7-9
D gene: .
clone size: .
J gene: TRBJ1-5
CDR3 protein: CASSPWQSNQPQHF
CDR3 DNA: TGTGCCAGCAGCCCCTGGCAGAGCAATCAGCCCCAGCATTTT

V gene: TRBV2
D gene: .
clone size: .
J gene: TRBJ2-1
CDR3 protein: CASMGRGGNEQFF
CDR3 DNA: TGTGCCAGCATGGGGCGTGGGGGGAATGAGCAGTTCTTC

V gene: TRBV7-9
D gene: TRBD1
clone size: .
J gene: TRBJ1-1
CDR3 protein: CASSSLDRDTEAFF
CDR3 DNA: TGTGCCAGCAGCTCTCTGGACAGGGACACTGAAGCTTTCTTT

V gene: TRBV11-2
D gene: .
clone size: .
J gene: TRBJ2-7
CDR3 protein: CASSLEGQGLGGYEQYF
CDR3 DNA: TGTGCCAGCAGCTTAGAAGGCCAGGGTCTCGGGGGCTACGAGCAGTACTTC

V gene: TRBV9
D gene: TRBD2
clone size: .
J gene: TRBJ2-3
CDR3 protein: CASSAGLAGGPIADTQYF
CDR3 DNA: TGTGCCAGCAGCGCAGGACTAGCGGGAGGCCCCATAGCAGATACGCAGTATTTT

V gene: TRBV25-1
D gene: .
clone size: .
J gene: TRBJ2-1
CDR3 protein: CASSDLTPGYNEQFF
CDR3 DNA: TGTGCCAGCAGTGATTTGACCCCCGGCTACAATGAGCAGTTCTTC

V gene: TRBV27
D gene: .
clone size: many
J gene: TRBJ2-7
CDR3 protein: CASSFQARSYEQYF
CDR3 DNA: TGTGCCAGCAGTTTCCAGGCCAGGTCCTACGAGCAGTACTTC

V gene: TRBV10-3
D gene: TRBD1
clone size: .
J gene: TRBJ2-5
CDR3 protein: CATYPGQGAPETQYF
CDR3 DNA: TGTGCCACCTACCCGGGACAGGGGGCTCCTGAGACCCAGTACTTC

V gene: TRBV28
D gene: TRBD1
clone size: .
J gene: TRBJ2-3
CDR3 protein: CASRAGTDRTDTQYF
CDR3 DNA: TGTGCCAGCAGGGCCGGGACAGATCGCACAGATACGCAGTATTTT

V gene: TRBV4-1
D gene: TRBD1
clone size: once
J gene: TRBJ2-2
CDR3 protein: CASSLDRANTGELFF
CDR3 DNA: TGCGCCAGCAGCCTAGACAGGGCAAACACCGGGGAGCTGTTTTTT

V gene: TRBV28
D gene: .
clone size: .
J gene: TRBJ1-4
CDR3 protein: CASSFAREGGEKLFF
CDR3 DNA: TGTGCCAGCAGTTTTGCAAGGGAGGGGGGGGAAAAACTGTTTTTT

V gene: TRBV6-5
D gene: .
clone size: few
J gene: TRBJ1-5
CDR3 protein: CASSYSLGVDQPQHF
CDR3 DNA: TGTGCCAGCAGTTACTCGTTAGGGGTGGATCAGCCCCAGCATTTT

V gene: TRBV5-4
D gene: TRBD1
clone size: .
J gene: TRBJ2-7
CDR3 protein: CASSQGTGGTYEQYF
CDR3 DNA: TGTGCCAGCAGCCAGGGGACAGGGGGAACCTACGAGCAGTACTTC

V gene: TRBV27
D gene: .
clone size: .
J gene: TRBJ2-3
CDR3 protein: CASSLGLTSTDTQYF
CDR3 DNA: TGTGCCAGCAGTTTAGGACTAACTAGCACAGATACGCAGTATTTT

V gene: TRBV6-5
D gene: .
clone size: .
J gene: TRBJ1-5
CDR3 protein: CATLPGVYSNQPQHF
CDR3 DNA: TGTGCCACGCTCCCTGGGGTATATAGCAATCAGCCCCAGCATTTT

V gene: TRBV10-3
D gene: .
clone size: .
J gene: TRBJ2-3
CDR3 protein: CAITQGGRTDTQYF
CDR3 DNA: TGTGCCATCACGCAGGGGGGGCGTACAGATACGCAGTATTTT

V gene: TRBV5-1
D gene: .
clone size: .
J gene: TRBJ1-4
CDR3 protein: CASSLKGLWEKLFF
CDR3 DNA: TGCGCCAGCAGCTTGAAAGGGCTTTGGGAAAAACTGTTTTTT

V gene: TRBV10-2
D gene: .
clone size: once
J gene: TRBJ2-5
CDR3 protein: CASSEPGWTQYF
CDR3 DNA: TGCGCCAGCAGTGAGCCGGGGTGGACCCAGTACTTC

V gene: TRBV5-6
D gene: .
clone size: .
J gene: TRBJ2-3
CDR3 protein: CASSLVGVSTDTQYF
CDR3 DNA: TGTGCCAGCAGCTTGGTCGGGGTAAGCACAGATACGCAGTATTTT

V gene: TRBV27
D gene: .
clone size: .
J gene: TRBJ1-5
CDR3 protein: CASSRGTSNQPQHF
CDR3 DNA: TGTGCCAGCAGTAGGGGGACCAGCAATCAGCCCCAGCATTTT

V gene: TRBV27
D gene: TRBD2
clone size: .
J gene: TRBJ2-1
CDR3 protein: CASSARKAGPEFF
CDR3 DNA: TGTGCCAGCAGTGCCCGAAAAGCGGGACCCGAGTTCTTC

V gene: TRBV29-1
D gene: TRBD2
clone size: .
J gene: TRBJ2-7
CDR3 protein: CSVELAGDHSYEQYF
CDR3 DNA: TGCAGCGTTGAACTAGCGGGAGACCATTCCTACGAGCAGTACTTC

V gene: TRBV7-9
D gene: .
clone size: .
J gene: TRBJ2-7
CDR3 protein: CASSHGLSEQYF
CDR3 DNA: TGTGCCAGCAGCCACGGACTTTCCGAGCAGTACTTC

V gene: TRBV10-3
D gene: TRBD2
clone size: .
J gene: TRBJ2-3
CDR3 protein: CAISESLQTSGITDTQYF
CDR3 DNA: TGTGCCATCAGTGAGTCTCTTCAGACTAGCGGGATCACAGATACGCAGTATTTT

V gene: TRBV6-5
D gene: .
clone size: .
J gene: TRBJ2-7
CDR3 protein: CASSQLGEQYF
CDR3 DNA: TGTGCCAGCAGTCAACTAGGCGAGCAGTACTTC

V gene: TRBV6-5
D gene: .
clone size: .
J gene: TRBJ1-1
CDR3 protein: CASSYRTVNTEAFF
CDR3 DNA: TGTGCCAGCAGTTACAGGACGGTGAACACTGAAGCTTTCTTT

V gene: TRBV11-2
D gene: .
clone size: .
J gene: TRBJ2-5
CDR3 protein: CASSLVARPQETQYF
CDR3 DNA: TGTGCCAGCAGCTTAGTTGCCAGGCCTCAAGAGACCCAGTACTTC

V gene: TRBV18
D gene: .
clone size: .
J gene: TRBJ1-2
CDR3 protein: CASSPTDSNNDGYTF
CDR3 DNA: TGTGCCAGCTCACCAACTGACAGCAACAACGATGGCTACACCTTC

V gene: TRBV4-1
D gene: .
clone size: .
J gene: TRBJ2-7
CDR3 protein: CASSPTETYEQYF
CDR3 DNA: TGCGCCAGCAGCCCGACGGAGACCTACGAGCAGTACTTC

V gene: TRBV6-5
D gene: .
clone size: .
J gene: TRBJ2-2
CDR3 protein: CASSPAWVDTGELFF
CDR3 DNA: TGTGCCAGCAGTCCCGCTTGGGTAGACACCGGGGAGCTGTTTTTT

V gene: TRBV7-9
D gene: TRBD1
clone size: .
J gene: TRBJ2-3
CDR3 protein: CASSGRDRDTDTQYF
CDR3 DNA: TGTGCCAGCAGCGGCCGGGACAGGGACACAGATACGCAGTATTTT

V gene: TRBV28
D gene: TRBD1
clone size: once
J gene: TRBJ2-1
CDR3 protein: CASSLLGLQGGEQFF
CDR3 DNA: TGTGCCAGCAGTTTATTAGGGCTACAGGGGGGTGAGCAGTTCTTC

V gene: TRBV5-1
D gene: TRBD2
clone size: .
J gene: TRBJ2-1
CDR3 protein: CASSLVLAGDNEQFF
CDR3 DNA: TGCGCCAGCAGCTTGGTATTAGCGGGAGATAATGAGCAGTTCTTC

V gene: TRBV29-1
D gene: TRBD2
clone size: few
J gene: TRBJ2-3
CDR3 protein: CSVDPGGVDTQYF
CDR3 DNA: TGCAGCGTCGACCCGGGGGGGGTCGATACGCAGTATTTT

V gene: TRBV5-4
D gene: .
clone size: .
J gene: TRBJ2-2
CDR3 protein: CASSLAWGLADPTGELFF
CDR3 DNA: TGTGCCAGCAGCTTGGCCTGGGGGCTAGCGGACCCCACCGGGGAGCTGTTTTTT

V gene: TRBV7-2
D gene: TRBD2
clone size: .
J gene: TRBJ2-5
CDR3 protein: CASSQTSGRGETQYF
CDR3 DNA: TGTGCCAGCAGCCAAACTAGCGGGAGGGGGGAGACCCAGTACTTC

V gene: TRBV25-1
D gene: TRBD2
clone size: .
J gene: TRBJ2-1
CDR3 protein: CASSGASGRAEFF
CDR3 DNA: TGTGCCAGCAGTGGGGCTAGCGGGAGGGCCGAGTTCTTC

V gene: TRBV13
D gene: TRBD2
clone size: .
J gene: TRBJ2-7
CDR3 protein: CASSRAGGPLYEQYF
CDR3 DNA: TGTGCCAGCAGCCGAGCGGGAGGGCCCTTGTACGAGCAGTACTTC

V gene: TRBV19
D gene: TRBD2
clone size: once
J gene: TRBJ2-1
CDR3 protein: CASSKLAGTGEQFF
CDR3 DNA: TGTGCCAGTAGTAAGTTAGCGGGAACGGGGGAGCAGTTCTTC

V gene: TRBV7-2
D gene: TRBD2
clone size: .
J gene: TRBJ2-1
CDR3 protein: CASSTTSGRSYEQFF
CDR3 DNA: TGTGCCAGCAGCACCACTAGCGGGAGAAGCTATGAGCAGTTCTTC

V gene: TRBV9
D gene: TRBD1
clone size: .
J gene: TRBJ2-7
CDR3 protein: CASSAGTGKHEQYF
CDR3 DNA: TGTGCCAGCAGCGCCGGGACAGGGAAGCACGAGCAGTACTTC

V gene: TRBV5-1
D gene: TRBD2
clone size: .
J gene: TRBJ2-3
CDR3 protein: CASSLRSGGPTDTQYF
CDR3 DNA: TGCGCCAGCAGCCTGCGTTCGGGAGGGCCCACAGATACGCAGTATTTT

V gene: TRBV9
D gene: TRBD2
clone size: .
J gene: TRBJ2-7
CDR3 protein: CASSDSASSGNFYEQYF
CDR3 DNA: TGTGCCAGCAGCGATTCCGCGTCTAGCGGTAACTTTTACGAGCAGTACTTC

V gene: TRBV7-9
D gene: TRBD1
clone size: .
J gene: TRBJ1-2
CDR3 protein: CASSSAKTGQETNYGYTF
CDR3 DNA: TGTGCCAGCAGCTCCGCCAAAACGGGACAGGAGACTAACTATGGCTACACCTTC

V gene: TRBV7-9
D gene: .
clone size: .
J gene: TRBJ2-1
CDR3 protein: CASSFSGEQFF
CDR3 DNA: TGTGCCAGCAGCTTTTCCGGCGAGCAGTTCTTC

V gene: TRBV4-3
D gene: TRBD1
clone size: once
J gene: TRBJ2-7
CDR3 protein: CASSQRQGSYEQYF
CDR3 DNA: TGCGCCAGCAGCCAAAGACAGGGGAGCTACGAGCAGTACTTC

V gene: TRBV7-9
D gene: TRBD2
clone size: .
J gene: TRBJ2-1
CDR3 protein: CASSFQAGDYNEQFF
CDR3 DNA: TGTGCCAGCAGCTTCCAAGCGGGAGACTACAATGAGCAGTTCTTC

V gene: TRBV7-9
D gene: .
clone size: .
J gene: TRBJ2-1
CDR3 protein: CASSLAGVGSNEQFF
CDR3 DNA: TGTGCCAGCAGCTTAGCGGGAGTCGGTAGCAATGAGCAGTTCTTC

V gene: TRBV27
D gene: .
clone size: .
J gene: TRBJ1-2
CDR3 protein: CASKSGIGGYTF
CDR3 DNA: TGTGCCAGCAAATCAGGCATCGGGGGCTACACCTTC

V gene: TRBV10-3
D gene: .
clone size: .
J gene: TRBJ1-1
CDR3 protein: CAISESDREAFF
CDR3 DNA: TGTGCCATCAGTGAGTCAGACAGAGAAGCTTTCTTT

V gene: TRBV4-1
D gene: .
clone size: .
J gene: TRBJ2-2
CDR3 protein: CASSLTSRELFF
CDR3 DNA: TGCGCCAGCAGCCTTACCTCCCGGGAGCTGTTTTTT